Listed here is a single TCR beta chain. The source of the sample is a study of blood T cell repertoires in COVID-19. Recruitment covered about 26 US areas and drew participants whose ages spanned roughly 18 to 89 years. Self-reported history from a screening survey and questionnaire set each donor's cohort. Resolution of symptoms, clearance, or two negative PCRs was present in recovered Cohort 3 donors. CDR1 and CDR2 from the germline V gene are SGHTA and FQGNSA. The CDR3 has 15 amino acids. V shed 5 bases and J shed 5 bases, with 18 bases lying between them. Repertoires were generated with immunoSEQ multiplex PCR, while TCRdb's copy carries only in-frame clones and drops some. The sample lists 150,000 or so clones; 80% were seen once.

The source is an older woman who had recovered from COVID-19. J is TRBJ2-5 and V is TRBV7-2, with D tentatively TRBD2 (6 bases). Sequencing was performed on PBMCs or T cells enriched from blood (not recorded which). In nucleotides, the CDR3 is TGTGCCAGCAGCGGCGCTAGGAGGGGAGCGGAGACCCAGTACTTC. Protein: CASSGARRGAETQYF.